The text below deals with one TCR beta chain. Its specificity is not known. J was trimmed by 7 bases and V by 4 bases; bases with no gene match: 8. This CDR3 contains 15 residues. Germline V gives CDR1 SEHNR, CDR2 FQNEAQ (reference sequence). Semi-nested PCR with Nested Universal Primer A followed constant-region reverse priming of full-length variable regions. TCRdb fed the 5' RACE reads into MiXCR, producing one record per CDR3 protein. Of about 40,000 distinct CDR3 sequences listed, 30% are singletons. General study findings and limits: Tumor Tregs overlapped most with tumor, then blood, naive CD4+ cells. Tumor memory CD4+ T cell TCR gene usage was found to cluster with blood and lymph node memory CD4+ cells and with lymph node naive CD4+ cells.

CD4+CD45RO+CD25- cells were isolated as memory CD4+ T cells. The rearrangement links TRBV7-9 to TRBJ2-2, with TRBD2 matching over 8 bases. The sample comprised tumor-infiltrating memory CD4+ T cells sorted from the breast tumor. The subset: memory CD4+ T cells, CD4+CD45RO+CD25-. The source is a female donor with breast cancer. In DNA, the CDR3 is TGTGCCAGCAGCTCCAGGACGGGAGGGAACGGGGAGCTGTTTTTT. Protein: CASSSRTGGNGELFF.